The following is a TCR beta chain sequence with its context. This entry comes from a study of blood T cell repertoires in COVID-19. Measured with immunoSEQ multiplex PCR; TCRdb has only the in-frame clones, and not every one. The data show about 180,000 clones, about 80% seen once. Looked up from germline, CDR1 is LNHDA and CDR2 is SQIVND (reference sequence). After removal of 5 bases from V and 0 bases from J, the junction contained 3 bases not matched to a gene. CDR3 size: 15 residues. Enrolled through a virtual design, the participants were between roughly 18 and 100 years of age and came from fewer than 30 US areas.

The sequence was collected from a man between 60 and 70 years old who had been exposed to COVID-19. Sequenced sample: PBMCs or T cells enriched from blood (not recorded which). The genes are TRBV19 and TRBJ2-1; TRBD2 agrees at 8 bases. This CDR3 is CASSPGRGSYNEQFF. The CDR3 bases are TGTGCCAGTAGTCCCGGGAGGGGCTCCTACAATGAGCAGTTCTTC.